This note documents a single T cell receptor beta chain sequence. The antigen remains undetermined. Target depth was 1 in 200,000 to 1 in 1 million T cells, about 10x per clonotype. The method was immunoSEQ multiplex PCR; TCRdb's version includes in-frame clones alone and lacks a portion of them. The profile covers 120,000 to 150,000 clones, with 60% to 80% appearing a single time and 25% to 30% taken by the ten largest. These data come from a study of cytotoxic CD8 clonotypes in ibrutinib-treated CLL. On the study more broadly: Recorded responses included approximately 25 partial and 2 complete; following median about 68 months, roughly 15 stayed remitted and around twelve progressed. Overall study results and limits: The study found public clonotypes uncommon, contracting or stable on treatment.

The CDR3 covers 15 residues. In germline, CDR1 is SGHTA, CDR2 FQGNSA. Trimming cost V 3 bases and J 0 bases, with 8 bases left between them. The source of this sequence is a human donor with chronic lymphocytic leukemia. This sequence joins TRBV7-2 and TRBJ2-2; TRBD2 is a possible D gene (6 bases). The source was PBMCs, collected after 12 months of ibrutinib treatment. The CDR3 nucleotides are TGTGCCAGCAGCTTTAGCGGAGCGAACACCGGGGAGCTGTTTTTT. This encodes CASSFSGANTGELFF.